The entry below gives a single T cell receptor beta chain sequence along with its context. What antigen it recognizes has not been identified. No per-base quality is available; no much larger clone lies one base away. The library was made by the immunoSEQ multiplex PCR assay. Sourced from immuneACCESS, this table was stored by TCRdb with only in-frame sequences that have V and J called. A share of the clones is absent; for the studies checked, an unresolved V gene accounts for under half, and the remainder has no known explanation. The sample includes hundreds of thousands of clones, with 95% observed a single time. The top ten clonotypes cover 0.015% to 0.02% of the sample. The sample originates from a study of shared T cell receptors in the human thymus (dated by TCRdb to the early 2020s). Turning to the overall study: The study examined how the human thymus generates shared, self-reactive T-cell receptor alpha chains.

The germline V gene (reference sequence) yields DFQATT for CDR1 and SNEGSKA for CDR2. The CDR3 runs 10 residues from the cysteine to the phenylalanine. Only the CDR3 DNA stays, 30 bases, in frame from base 1. Trimming removed 5 bases from V and 8 bases from J; the gene matches leave 2 bases unexplained. The clonotype originates from a human donor. Here the chain combines TRBV20-1 and TRBJ1-2; 7 bases in the middle match TRBD1. Sequenced sample: thymocytes. The CDR3 protein is CSAGQEGYTF. In nucleotides, the sequence is TGCAGTGCTGGACAGGAGGGCTACACCTTC.